This passage covers 10 T cell receptor beta chains from one sample sequenced in a study of siplizumab effects on memory and regulatory T cells. Measured with immunoSEQ multiplex PCR; TCRdb has only the in-frame clones, and not every one. This table has about 120,000 clones, around 93% appearing once. The sample consisted of non-Treg CD4+ T cells sorted from blood. The receptor source for this set is a human donor in good health.

This chain connects TRBV5-4 to TRBJ2-2, with 7 bases aligning to TRBD1. The CDR3 loop spans 14 amino acids. The J segment lost 4 bases and the V segment lost 0 bases, leaving 0 bases of the junction unmatched. Germline CDR1 is SGHNT and CDR2 is YYREEE (reference sequence). The CDR3 sequence: CASSLDRGTGELFF. The CDR3, as DNA: TGTGCCAGCAGCTTGGACAGGGGCACCGGGGAGCTGTTTTTT.

Concerning this clone itself: At the DNA level, this CDR3 is encoded by other sequences in the same sample as well. The V call is TRBV5-1, the J call TRBJ2-5, with D unclear. The CDR3 length is 12 residues. V lost 1 base, J lost 5 bases, and 6 bases lay in between. Germline CDR1 SGHRS, CDR2 YFSETQ. The CDR3 is CASSLLGETQYF. The CDR3 nucleotides are TGCGCCAGCAGCTTGCTGGGCGAGACCCAGTACTTC.

J is TRBJ1-1 and V is TRBV6-5; D unresolved. V was trimmed by 7 bases and J by 0 bases, leaving 15 bases between them. The CDR3 consists of 15 residues. CDR1 MNHEY and CDR2 SVGAGI come from the germline V gene. The CDR3 is CASTRQRAVNTEAFF. DNA for the CDR3: TGTGCCAGCACCAGGCAACGGGCCGTGAACACTGAAGCTTTCTTT.

This rearrangement joins TRBV14 to TRBJ1-5; D call uncertain. Trimming pared 2 bases from V and 0 bases from J, leaving 17 bases between. The CDR3 runs to 18 residues. Germline V gives CDR1 SGHDN, CDR2 FVKESK. The CDR3 DNA sequence: TGTGCCAGCAGCCAAACCAGCGTTTACGGGGATAGCAATCAGCCCCAGCATTTT. Its translation is CASSQTSVYGDSNQPQHF.

The CDR3 DNA reads as TGTGCCAGCAGGCCTAGACAGGGAAATGAAAAACTGTTTTTT. It encodes CASRPRQGNEKLFF. V is TRBV6-6 and J is TRBJ1-4; 7 bases line up with TRBD1. From germline, CDR1 is MNHNY and CDR2 SVGAGI (reference sequence). J lost 5 bases, V lost 6 bases, and 6 bases had no gene match. The CDR3 loop spans 14 amino acids.

The chain employs TRBV4-2 and TRBJ2-3, with 8 positions matching TRBD2. This CDR3 is built from 14 residues. CDR1 and CDR2 (germline): LGHNA, YNFKEQ. The junction had 2 bases not matched to a gene; V was cut back by 5 bases and J by 1 base. The CDR3 coding sequence is TGTGCCAGCAGCAGCGGGGGACGCACAGATACGCAGTATTTT. Translating gives CASSSGGRTDTQYF.

This clone was seen only once. The chain carries TRBV6-5 and TRBJ2-7; TRBD1 is a possible D gene (5 bases). Germline V lookup: CDR1 MNHEY, CDR2 SVGAGI. Trimming shortened V by 0 bases and J by 1 base, and 10 bases separated the two germline ends. This CDR3 comprises 15 residues. Here the CDR3 reads CASSYSKSGSYEQYF. The CDR3 nucleotides are TGTGCCAGCAGTTACTCGAAATCAGGGTCCTACGAGCAGTACTTC.

The V gene is TRBV5-1, the J gene TRBJ1-4; D call uncertain. CDR1 and CDR2 (germline): SGHRS, YFSETQ. This CDR3 comprises 14 residues. V was pared by 0 bases and J by 5 bases, with 8 bases between. This CDR3 reads CASSLGSVNEKLFF. CDR3 sequence (DNA): TGCGCCAGCAGCTTGGGGAGTGTCAATGAAAAACTGTTTTTT.

The rearrangement joins TRBV5-1 to TRBJ1-4; weak D call: TRBD1 (6 bases). V lost 3 bases to trimming and J lost 7 bases, with 16 bases between them. In germline, CDR1 is SGHRS, CDR2 YFSETQ. The CDR3 consists of 15 residues. Here the CDR3 reads CASSSGQRPTEKLFF. CDR3 DNA: TGCGCCAGCAGCTCCGGACAGAGACCAACTGAAAAACTGTTTTTT.

The V gene is TRBV7-3, the J gene TRBJ1-5; D call uncertain. The V gene's germline CDR1 is SGHTA and CDR2 FQGTGA. The V end was cut by 5 bases, the J end by 7 bases, with 12 bases between. The CDR3 has 13 residues. CDR3 in amino acids: CASSRTPTQPQHF. The DNA for the CDR3 is TGTGCCAGCAGCCGGACCCCTACCCAGCCCCAGCATTTT.